Included here is one T cell receptor (beta chain) sequence, with context. Germline assignment: CDR1 MDHEN and CDR2 SYDVKM. V lost 8 bases to trimming and J lost 5 bases, with 15 bases between them. The CDR3 spans 14 residues. Repertoires were generated with immunoSEQ multiplex PCR, while TCRdb's copy carries only in-frame clones and drops some. This sample has fewer than 400,000 clones, with around 84% found just once. This record comes from a study of blood T cell repertoires in COVID-19. The overall study: Specimens from acute and convalescent COVID-19 originated in the United States, Italy and Spain. From T cells, B-cell-depleted T cells, or PBMCs came the material, which was cDNA or gDNA.

Cohort allocation depended upon clinical history that participants reported. No more than 2 weeks before study entry, exposed participants had met a case of COVID-19. The source of this sequence is a woman in her twenties or thirties who had been exposed to COVID-19. Sequenced: PBMCs or T cells enriched from blood (not recorded which). The J gene is TRBJ1-4, the V gene TRBV28, with D perhaps matching TRBD1 (5 bases). The CDR3 bases are TGTGCCAGCGCCCTACTTGGGGGGAATGAAAAACTGTTTTTT. Translated: CASALLGGNEKLFF.